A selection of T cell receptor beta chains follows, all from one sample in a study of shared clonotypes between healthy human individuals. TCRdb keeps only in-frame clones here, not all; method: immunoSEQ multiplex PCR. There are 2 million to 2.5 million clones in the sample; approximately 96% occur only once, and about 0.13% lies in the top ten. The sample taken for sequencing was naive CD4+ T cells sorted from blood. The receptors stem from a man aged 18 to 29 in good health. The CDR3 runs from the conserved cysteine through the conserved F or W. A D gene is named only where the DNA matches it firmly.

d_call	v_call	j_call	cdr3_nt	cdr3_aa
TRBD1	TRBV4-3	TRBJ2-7	TGCGCCAGCAGCCAAGATTGGACAGGGAATTTATACGAGCAGTACTTC	CASSQDWTGNLYEQYF
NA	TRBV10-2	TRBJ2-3	TGCGCCAGCAGTGAGTTCAGGGAACGAATCACAGATACGCAGTATTTT	CASSEFRERITDTQYF
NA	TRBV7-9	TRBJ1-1	TGTGCCAGCAGCTCGCTACAGGACACTGAAGCTTTCTTT	CASSSLQDTEAFF
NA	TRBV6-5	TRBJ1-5	TGTGCCAGCAGGCCCGGACAGAGCAATCAGCCCCAGCATTTT	CASRPGQSNQPQHF
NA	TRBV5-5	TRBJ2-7	TGTGCCAGCAGCTTGGAGCCGCTGGGCTGGGAGCAGTACTTC	CASSLEPLGWEQYF
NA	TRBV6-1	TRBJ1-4	TGTGCCAGCAGTGAACGGCCTCCCTCCCCTGCAACTAATGAAAAACTGTTTTTT	CASSERPPSPATNEKLFF
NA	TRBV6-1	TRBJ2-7	TGTGCCAGCACCTTAACAGGGAACAACGAGCAGTACTTC	CASTLTGNNEQYF
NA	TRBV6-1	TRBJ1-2	TGTGCCAGCAGTGAACGAGGGGCCTCTAACTATGGCTACACCTTC	CASSERGASNYGYTF
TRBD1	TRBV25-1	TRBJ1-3	TGTGCCAGCAGTGAATTTGCGGCCAGGGGGCAAGCTGGAAACACCATATATTTT	CASSEFAARGQAGNTIYF
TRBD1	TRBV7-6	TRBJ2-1	TGTGCCAGCAGCTTAGCCGGACAGGGGGCACGTGAGCAGTTCTTC	CASSLAGQGAREQFF
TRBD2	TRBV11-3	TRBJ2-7	TGTGCCAGCGGAGAAGCTAGCGGAAACCTAAATACCTACGAGCAGTACTTC	CASGEASGNLNTYEQYF
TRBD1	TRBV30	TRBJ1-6	TGTGCCTGGACCCCCGGGACAGGGTGGGATTCACCCCTCCACTTT	CAWTPGTGWDSPLHF
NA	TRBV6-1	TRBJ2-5	TGTGCCAGCAGACATAGCGAATTAAAAGAGACCCAGTACTTC	CASRHSELKETQYF
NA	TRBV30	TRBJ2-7	TGTGCCTGGGGGCTGGGGGGCTCGTCCTACGAGCAGTACTTC	CAWGLGGSSYEQYF
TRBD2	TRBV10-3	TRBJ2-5	TGTGCCATCAGTGGGTGGACTAGCAAAGAGACCCAGTACTTC	CAISGWTSKETQYF